Listed below are T cell receptor beta chains from one sample, sequenced in a study of low-dose radiotherapy and immunotherapy resistance in tumors. TCRdb recomputed calls from the reads with MiXCR, one row per CDR3 protein. The sample carries about 60,000 distinct CDR3 sequences, almost 25% recorded once. The specimen comprised PBMCs, sampled before treatment. The receptor source for this set is a male donor with prostate cancer. CDR3s include the opening cysteine and the closing phenylalanine or tryptophan. Fields, in order: V gene, J gene, D gene, clone size, CDR3 DNA, CDR3 protein. D genes are given only for firm matches. Clone sizes are given selectively: once, few, many, or a class where the clone is expanded.

>TRBV29-1|TRBJ2-1|NA|NA
TGCAGCGTGGGAATCTACAATGAGCAGTTCTTC
CSVGIYNEQFF
>TRBV20-1|TRBJ2-1|NA|NA
TGCAGTGCCCCGGTAGGCGGATACAATGAGCAGTTCTTC
CSAPVGGYNEQFF
>TRBV7-8|TRBJ1-4|NA|many
TGTGCCAGCAGTTTCTTCCTCGGGGCCGCGAATGAAAAACTGTTTTTT
CASSFFLGAANEKLFF
>TRBV6-1|TRBJ1-4|NA|many
TGTGCCAGCAGTGAACAGCCGAATGAAAAACTGTTTTTT
CASSEQPNEKLFF
>TRBV25-1|TRBJ1-3|TRBD1|many
TGTGCCAGCAAAGCTGAGACAGGGAGTGGAAACACCATATATTTT
CASKAETGSGNTIYF
>TRBV7-9|TRBJ2-1|TRBD2|many
TGTGCCAGCTCCTGGACAGTTTTAAGCGGGAGGGCCGACAATGAGCAGTTCTTC
CASSWTVLSGRADNEQFF
>TRBV7-2|TRBJ2-2|TRBD2|many
TGTGCCAGCAGCTCCCAGACTAGCGGGAGCCCCGGGGAGCTGTTTTTT
CASSSQTSGSPGELFF
>TRBV6-1|TRBJ1-5|TRBD1|many
TGTGCCAGCAGTTCCACAGGGGGCGGATATAGCAATCAGCCCCAGCATTTT
CASSSTGGGYSNQPQHF
>TRBV19|TRBJ2-3|TRBD2|few
TGTGCCAGTAACAGCGGGGGGCACGATACGCAGTATTTT
CASNSGGHDTQYF
>TRBV30|TRBJ1-1|TRBD1|many
TGTGCCTGGAACCCAACAGGGGGCACTGAAGCTTTCTTT
CAWNPTGGTEAFF
>TRBV5-1|TRBJ2-7|TRBD1|many
TGCGCCAGCAGCTGGGGACAGGGAGCAACCTACGAGCAGTACTTC
CASSWGQGATYEQYF
>TRBV9|TRBJ2-1|NA|many
TGTGCCAGCAGCGTAGGTGGGAACACCTACAATGAGCAGTTCTTC
CASSVGGNTYNEQFF
>TRBV6-5|TRBJ2-7|NA|many
TGTGCCAGCAGCCCAACACTTGGGACGGTTAACTCCTACGAGCAGTACTTC
CASSPTLGTVNSYEQYF
>TRBV30|TRBJ1-1|TRBD1|few
TGTGCCTGGGGACAGGGGACCACTGAAGCTTTCTTT
CAWGQGTTEAFF
>TRBV5-1|TRBJ2-3|TRBD2|many
TGCGCCAGCAGCTTGGCCCCCAATTCGGGAGGTGGCACAGATACGCAGTATTTT
CASSLAPNSGGGTDTQYF
>TRBV9|TRBJ2-5|TRBD2|NA
TGTGCCAGCAGCGTAGCCCTAGCGGGAGGCAAAACACCCCAAGAGACCCAGTACTTC
CASSVALAGGKTPQETQYF
>TRBV7-9|TRBJ2-5|TRBD2|NA
TGTGCCAGCAGCGCTACTAGCGGGGCAGAGACCCAGTACTTC
CASSATSGAETQYF
>TRBV20-1|TRBJ2-2|TRBD2|many
TGCAGTGCTAGAGATGCCCGACTGCTCAGCGGGAGTTTGGACACCGGGGAGCTGTTTTTT
CSARDARLLSGSLDTGELFF
>TRBV11-3|TRBJ2-7|TRBD1|many
TGTGCCAGCAGCGCAGGTGGGACAGGGGGCCACGAGCAGTACTTC
CASSAGGTGGHEQYF
>TRBV2|TRBJ1-3|NA|many
TGTGCCAGCAGTGAATCCAGGGGTGGAAACACCATATATTTT
CASSESRGGNTIYF
>TRBV5-4|TRBJ2-5|TRBD2|many
TGTGCCAGCAGCTCGGGGGGGGGGCGGCAAGAGACCCAGTACTTC
CASSSGGGRQETQYF
>TRBV10-2|TRBJ2-1|NA|NA
TGCGCCAGCACCACGGGGTCACTCAATGAGCAGTTCTTC
CASTTGSLNEQFF
>TRBV2|TRBJ2-7|TRBD1|many
TGTGCCAGCGAGACAGGGGTTGTGAACGAGCAGTACTTC
CASETGVVNEQYF
>TRBV20-1|TRBJ2-4|NA|many
TGCAGTGCTAGAAGGGAACTAGCCAAAAACATTCAGTACTTC
CSARRELAKNIQYF
>TRBV6-2/TRBV6-3|TRBJ2-2|NA|NA
TGTGCCACCGAACGGGGAGTGGTGAACACCGGGGAGCTGTTTTTT
CATERGVVNTGELFF
>TRBV2|TRBJ1-6|NA|NA
TGTGCCAGCAGATCCCCTAGTGAAAGGAATTCACCCCTCCACTTT
CASRSPSERNSPLHF